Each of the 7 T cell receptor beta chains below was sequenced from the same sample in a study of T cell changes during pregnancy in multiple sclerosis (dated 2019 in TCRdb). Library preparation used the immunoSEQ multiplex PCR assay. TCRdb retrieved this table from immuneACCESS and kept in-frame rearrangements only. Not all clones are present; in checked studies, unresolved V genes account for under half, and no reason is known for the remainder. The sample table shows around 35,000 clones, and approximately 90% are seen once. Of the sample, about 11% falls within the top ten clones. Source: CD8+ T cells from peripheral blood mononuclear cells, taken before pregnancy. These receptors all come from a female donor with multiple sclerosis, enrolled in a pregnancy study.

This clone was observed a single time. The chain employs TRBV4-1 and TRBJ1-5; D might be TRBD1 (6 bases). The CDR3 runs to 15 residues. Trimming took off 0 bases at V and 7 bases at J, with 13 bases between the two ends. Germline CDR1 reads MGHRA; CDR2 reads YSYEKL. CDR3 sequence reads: CASSQDFRDNQPQHF. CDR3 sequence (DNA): TGCGCCAGCAGCCAAGATTTCAGGGACAACCAGCCCCAGCATTTT.

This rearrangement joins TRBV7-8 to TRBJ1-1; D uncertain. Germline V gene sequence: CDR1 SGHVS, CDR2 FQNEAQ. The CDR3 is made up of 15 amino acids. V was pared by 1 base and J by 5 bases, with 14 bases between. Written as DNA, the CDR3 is TGTGCCAGCAGCTTAGTTACGTACCCCGCGACTGAAGCTTTCTTT. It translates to CASSLVTYPATEAFF.

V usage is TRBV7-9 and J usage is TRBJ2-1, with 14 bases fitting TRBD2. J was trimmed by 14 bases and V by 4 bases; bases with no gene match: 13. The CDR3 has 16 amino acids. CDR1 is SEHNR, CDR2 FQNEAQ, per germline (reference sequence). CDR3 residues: CASSSPSGLAGVEEFF. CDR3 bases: TGTGCCAGCAGCTCGCCGTCGGGACTAGCGGGAGTAGAAGAGTTCTTC.

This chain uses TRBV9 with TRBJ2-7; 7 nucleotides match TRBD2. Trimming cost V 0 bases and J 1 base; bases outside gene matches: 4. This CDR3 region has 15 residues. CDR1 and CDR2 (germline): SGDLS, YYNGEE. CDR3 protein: CASSVGGGGSYEQYF. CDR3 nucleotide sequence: TGTGCCAGCAGCGTAGGGGGCGGGGGATCCTACGAGCAGTACTTC.

The CDR3 protein is CASSLDRSSGNTIYF. The CDR3 bases are TGTGCCAGCAGTTTAGACAGGAGCTCTGGAAACACCATATATTTT. The chain couples TRBV27 to TRBJ1-3; D might be TRBD1 (6 bases). The CDR3 spans 15 residues. V lost 2 bases and J lost 0, with 8 bases in between. Germline CDR1 MNHEY, CDR2 SMNVEV (reference sequence).

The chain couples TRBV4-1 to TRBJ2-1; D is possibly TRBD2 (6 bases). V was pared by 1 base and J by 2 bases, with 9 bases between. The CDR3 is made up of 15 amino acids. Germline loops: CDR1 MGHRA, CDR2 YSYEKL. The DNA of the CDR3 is TGCGCCAGCAGCCAAGGGGCTAGCGCCTACAATGAGCAGTTCTTC. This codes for CASSQGASAYNEQFF.

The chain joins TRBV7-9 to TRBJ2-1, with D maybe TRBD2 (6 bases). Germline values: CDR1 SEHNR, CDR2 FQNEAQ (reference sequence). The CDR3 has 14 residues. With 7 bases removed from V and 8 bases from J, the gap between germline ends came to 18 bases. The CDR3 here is CASMAGGRLDEQFF. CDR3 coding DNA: TGTGCCAGCATGGCCGGGGGAAGGTTGGATGAGCAGTTCTTC.